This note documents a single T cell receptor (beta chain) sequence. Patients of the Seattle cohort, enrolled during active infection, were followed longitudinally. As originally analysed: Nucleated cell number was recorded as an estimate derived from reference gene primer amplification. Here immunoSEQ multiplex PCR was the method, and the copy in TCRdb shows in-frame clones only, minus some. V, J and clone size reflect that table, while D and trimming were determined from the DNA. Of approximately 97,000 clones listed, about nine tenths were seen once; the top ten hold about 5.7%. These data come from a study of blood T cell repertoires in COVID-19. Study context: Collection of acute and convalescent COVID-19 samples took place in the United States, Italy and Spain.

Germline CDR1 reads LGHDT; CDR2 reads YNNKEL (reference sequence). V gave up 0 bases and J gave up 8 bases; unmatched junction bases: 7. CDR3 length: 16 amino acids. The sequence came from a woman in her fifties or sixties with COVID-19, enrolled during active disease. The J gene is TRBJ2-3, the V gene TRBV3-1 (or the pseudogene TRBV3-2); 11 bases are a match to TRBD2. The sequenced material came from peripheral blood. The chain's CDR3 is CASSQDFSGGAITQYF. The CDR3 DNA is TGTGCCAGCAGCCAAGACTTTAGCGGGGGGGCCATTACGCAGTATTTT.